A single TCR beta chain is shown here with its context. The antigen is not known. Study donors comprised healthy, HIV-negative adults devoid of recent acute infection or vaccination. There were only Caucasian adults among the donors, and all lived in Nashville, Tennessee. The data were obtained in a study of shared clonotypes between healthy human individuals. General study findings and limits: Read depth was anticipated to influence clonotype sharing among donors. The four-donor shared clonotypes exceeded non-shared clonotypes in generation probability, with non-shared ones scoring lower.

The repertoire was sequenced with immunoSEQ multiplex PCR; TCRdb's copy has only in-frame clones and lacks some. The sample records 2,100,000 or so clones, around 95% being singletons. The V gene lost 0 bases and the J gene lost 2 bases, with 11 bases spanning the gap. The CDR3 contains 15 residues. Germline-derived CDR1 and CDR2 are LGHNA and YNFKEQ. This rearrangement joins TRBV4-2 to TRBJ2-7; D uncertain. Sequencing was carried out using naive CD4+ T cells sorted from blood. Subset given: CD45RA+ positively selected. The clonotype originates from a man aged 18-30 years in good health. The CDR3 here is CASSQEGTGTYEQYF. For the CDR3, the DNA is TGTGCCAGCAGCCAAGAAGGAACGGGCACCTACGAGCAGTACTTC.